This is a list of T cell receptor beta chains from one sample in a study of T cell responses to AZD1222 COVID-19 vaccine. Profiled with immunoSEQ multiplex PCR; TCRdb holds only in-frame clones, not every one. In the table there are 150,000 to 200,000 clones, about 91% of which are singletons. This sample comprised peripheral blood, obtained 28 days after the second AZD1222 dose. The receptors come from an adult who received the AZD1222 COVID-19 vaccine. CDR3s include the opening cysteine and the closing phenylalanine or tryptophan. Each record gives: clone size, D gene, V gene, J gene, CDR3 protein, CDR3 DNA. A D gene is named only where the DNA matches it firmly. Size is stated for part of the rows, as once, few or many counts, or as a class when the clone is expanded.

>.|.|TRBV29-1|TRBJ1-2
CSGARAGNGYTF
TGCAGCGGAGCGAGGGCAGGGAATGGCTACACCTTC
>.|.|TRBV7-6|TRBJ2-1
CASSLAARVGRGEQFF
TGTGCCAGCAGCTTAGCGGCTAGGGTAGGACGAGGTGAGCAGTTCTTC
>.|TRBD2|TRBV11-2|TRBJ2-5
CASSPGTSGAWAQYF
TGTGCCAGCAGCCCAGGGACTAGCGGGGCGTGGGCCCAGTACTTC
>.|.|TRBV5-4|TRBJ2-5
CASSSGRGQETQYF
TGTGCCAGCAGCTCTGGACGGGGGCAAGAGACCCAGTACTTC
>.|TRBD1|TRBV5-1|TRBJ1-1
CASSPGGGGMNTEAFF
TGCGCCAGCAGCCCGGGAGGGGGCGGGATGAACACTGAAGCTTTCTTT
>.|.|TRBV6-4|TRBJ2-3
CASSDSGGASDTQYF
TGTGCCAGCAGTGACTCAGGGGGGGCCTCGGATACGCAGTATTTT
>.|.|TRBV7-9|TRBJ2-4
CASSVDGGDIQYF
TGTGCCAGCAGCGTCGACGGAGGGGACATTCAGTACTTC
>.|TRBD1|TRBV6-5|TRBJ2-7
CASRGQGTYEQYF
TGTGCCAGCAGGGGACAGGGAACCTACGAGCAGTACTTC
>.|.|TRBV5-1|TRBJ1-1
CASSLGVGTEAFF
TGCGCCAGCAGCTTGGGGGTGGGTACTGAAGCTTTCTTT
>.|.|TRBV6-5|TRBJ2-3
CASRSNWDLDTQYF
TGTGCCAGCAGAAGCAATTGGGACTTAGATACGCAGTATTTT
>medium-sized|.|TRBV27|TRBJ1-5
CASSLTPYSNQPQHF
TGTGCCAGCAGTTTAACCCCATATAGCAATCAGCCCCAGCATTTT
>.|.|TRBV10-3|TRBJ1-1
CASNDGSSEAFF
TGTGCCAGCAATGACGGTTCGTCTGAAGCTTTCTTT
>.|.|TRBV18|TRBJ1-2
CASSPDGNYGYTF
TGTGCCAGCTCACCCGACGGAAACTATGGCTACACCTTC
>.|.|TRBV9|TRBJ2-1
CASSGQLYNEQFF
TGTGCCAGCAGTGGACAGCTCTACAATGAGCAGTTCTTC
>once|.|TRBV6-5|TRBJ1-2
CASISKGTCTF
TGTGCCAGCATATCCAAGGGAACGTGCACCTTC
>.|.|TRBV27|TRBJ1-2
CASSLAGGNYGYTF
TGTGCCAGCAGTTTGGCCGGGGGAAACTATGGCTACACCTTC
>.|TRBD1|TRBV4-1|TRBJ1-1
CASSPGQVQNTEAFF
TGCGCCAGCAGCCCGGGACAGGTTCAGAACACTGAAGCTTTCTTT
>.|.|TRBV4-1|TRBJ1-2
CASSQDRFSEGYTF
TGCGCCAGCAGCCAAGATCGATTCAGTGAGGGCTACACCTTC
>.|.|TRBV30|TRBJ1-2
CAWSETGESGYTF
TGTGCCTGGAGTGAAACAGGCGAGAGTGGCTACACCTTC
>.|.|TRBV27|TRBJ1-4
CASSSQDGIATNEKLFF
TGTGCCAGCAGTTCCCAGGACGGAATTGCAACTAATGAAAAACTGTTTTTT
>once|.|TRBV9|TRBJ1-1
CASSRGGVTEAFF
TGTGCCAGCTCGAGGGGCGGGGTTACTGAAGCTTTCTTT
>.|.|TRBV7-9|TRBJ1-2
CASSQGQSYGYTF
TGTGCCAGCAGCCAAGGACAAAGCTATGGCTACACCTTC
>.|TRBD2|TRBV2|TRBJ2-1
CASSIPLAGARSSYNEQFF
TGTGCCAGCAGTATCCCACTAGCGGGGGCTAGGAGCTCCTACAATGAGCAGTTCTTC